The clone carrying this TCR beta chain was counted ten times or more. RNA transcripts were the source from which TCR beta CDR3 regions were amplified. Following a first-round RT-PCR that used HTBI primers, a second-round multiplex PCR was carried out. TCRdb reprocessed the multiplex PCR reads with MiXCR, giving one entry per CDR3 protein. The data show 200,000 to 250,000 distinct CDR3 sequences, roughly a fifth seen once. The data originate from a study of Graves' ophthalmopathy and Graves' hyperthyroidism. Study summary: Peripheral blood sampling preceded any treatment and occurred at initial diagnosis.

The CDR3 has 14 amino acids. Trimming pared 5 bases from V and 6 bases from J, leaving 16 bases between. Every ophthalmopathy donor presented moderate-to-severe activity, CAS ≥3, NOSPECS ≥4 and duration under 3 months. Researchers turned away patients with other autoimmune diseases, uncontrolled infections, pregnancy or lactation. The sample was peripheral blood. This TCR was recovered from a woman between 50 and 59 years old with Graves' ophthalmopathy. The gene calls are TRBV12-3 or TRBV12-4 and TRBJ1-2; D is possibly TRBD1 (6 bases). CDR3 amino acids: CASSGSQGLDGYTF. CDR3 sequence (DNA): TGTGCCAGCAGTGGTTCACAGGGTTTAGATGGCTACACCTTC.